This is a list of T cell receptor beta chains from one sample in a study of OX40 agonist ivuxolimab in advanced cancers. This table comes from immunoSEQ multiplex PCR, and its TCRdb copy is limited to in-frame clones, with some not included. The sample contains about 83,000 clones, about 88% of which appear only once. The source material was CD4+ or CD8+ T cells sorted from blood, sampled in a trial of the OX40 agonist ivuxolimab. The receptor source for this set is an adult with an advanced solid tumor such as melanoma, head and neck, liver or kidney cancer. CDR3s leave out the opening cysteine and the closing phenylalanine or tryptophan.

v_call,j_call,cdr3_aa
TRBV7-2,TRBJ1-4,ASSLAGTGNEKLF
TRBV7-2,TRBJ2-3,ASSLQRGPTDTQY
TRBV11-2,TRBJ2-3,ASSPGASGSYTQY
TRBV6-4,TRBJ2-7,ASGGRTSYSYEQY
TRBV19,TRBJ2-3,ASSNTDTQY
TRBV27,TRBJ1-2,ASSPSGGNYGYT
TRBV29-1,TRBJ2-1,SVGRHEQF
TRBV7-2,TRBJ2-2,ASSSGLANTGELF
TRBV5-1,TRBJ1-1,ASRGTGRNTEAF
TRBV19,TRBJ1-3,ASSMNGFDSGNTIY
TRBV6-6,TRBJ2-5,ASSPVTGPQETQY
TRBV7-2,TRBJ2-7,ASSLAISSGGAYEQY
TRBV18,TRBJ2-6,ASSPPVRAGANVLT
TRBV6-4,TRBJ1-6,ASSADAGSSPLH
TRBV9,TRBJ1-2,ASSARQGASYGYT
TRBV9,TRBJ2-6,ASATKTGANVLT
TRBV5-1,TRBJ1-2,ASSLGYYGYT
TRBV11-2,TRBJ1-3,ASRSIEGAVGGNTIY
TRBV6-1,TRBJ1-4,ASNEDPGREKLF
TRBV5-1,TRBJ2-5,ASSSGGQETQY
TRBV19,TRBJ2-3,ASRPLGGADTQY
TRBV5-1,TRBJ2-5,ASSPGATSFPQY
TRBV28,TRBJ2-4,ASSFRGTKNIQY
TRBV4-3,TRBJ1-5,ASSQDLGEYSNQPQH
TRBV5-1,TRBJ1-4,ASSPAADRGREKLF
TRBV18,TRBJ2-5,ASPLTRQETQY
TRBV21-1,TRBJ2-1,ASSKLGRGGDEQF
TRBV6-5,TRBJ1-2,ASRLKPDRGYGYT
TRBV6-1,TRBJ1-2,ASSAGQGAYGHGYT
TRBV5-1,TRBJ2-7,ASILSTGPWHEQY
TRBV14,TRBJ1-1,ASSPRTGVTEAF
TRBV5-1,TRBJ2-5,ASSLGTGWETQY
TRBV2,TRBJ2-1,ASSGGTSGRDEQF
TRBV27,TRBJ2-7,ASSLSDGHEQY
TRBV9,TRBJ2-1,ASSVAQYNEQF
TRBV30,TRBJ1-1,AWSTSIRGEAF
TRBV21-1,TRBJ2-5,ASSKGLAGKETQY
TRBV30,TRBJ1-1,ASRAGGAGDTEAF
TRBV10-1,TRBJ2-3,ASRRDRTDTQY
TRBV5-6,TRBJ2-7,ASGFGSYEQY
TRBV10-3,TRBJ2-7,AISPQGGEQY
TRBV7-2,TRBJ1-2,ASSLMGGGYGYT
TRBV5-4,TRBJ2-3,ASTRTSGTTDTQY
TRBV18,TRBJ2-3,ASSPRATGGADTQY